This record concerns one T cell receptor beta chain sequence. Its antigen is as yet unknown. Cultured CD4+ T cells had their DNA profiled by the Oncomine TCR Beta short-read assay. Using the QIAamp micro DNA kit, genomic DNA was extracted from the CD4+ T cells that had been cultured. TCRdb re-derived calls from the PCR reads in MiXCR, one entry per CDR3 protein. The repertoire has more than 15,000 distinct CDR3 sequences, roughly 45% of them found once; the top ten carry roughly 6.1%. This specimen comes from a study of vaccination and CD4 T cells after COVID-19. Whole-study context: Stimuli were overlapping spike peptide pools of SARS-CoV-2 and three common cold coronaviruses (HCoV-NL63, HCoV-OC43, HCoV-229E).

The germline V gene has CDR1 MGHDK and CDR2 SYGVNS. The length of the CDR3 is 12 residues. The germline V and J ends were trimmed by 4 bases and 2 bases, with 5 bases remaining between them. Study outcomes and limitations: A median 86.3% of convalescent patients' SARS-CoV-2-reactive clones emerged only after vaccination. Spike mono-reactivity was found in 304 of the 307 vaccine-specific clones identified in convalescent patients.

Sample treatment: roughly 10-day PBMC culture with coronavirus spike peptide pools or control peptides (ViraFEST assay). Sequenced material: CD4+ T cells from blood, cultured in vitro, taken before SARS-CoV-2 vaccination. This clonotype was sampled from a human donor who had recovered from COVID-19. The chain employs TRBV25-1 and TRBJ1-2; D remains ambiguous. CDR3 amino acids: CASSGGNYGYTF. The CDR3 DNA reads as TGTGCCAGCAGTGGAGGGAACTATGGCTACACCTTC.